This T cell receptor (beta chain) originates from a study of blood T cell repertoires in COVID-19 (TCRdb year 2020). General notes on the study: Samples from collaborators originated in the United States, Italy and Spain and spanned both the acute and convalescent phases of COVID-19. The material from the prospective study consisted of cDNA or gDNA derived from T cells, B-cell-depleted T cells, or PBMCs. Subjects who had been exposed to COVID-19, were actively infected with it, or had recovered from it provided the deeply sampled blood TCRbeta repertoires that made up the dataset. A freely available public database, intended as a resource for researchers studying the immune response to SARS-CoV-2, is where the repertoires were released. The samples were drawn from the first 160 participants of the ongoing ImmuneRACE study and from 950 to 1,500 subjects provided by 6 global collaborators. The sample metadata nearly always contained a de-identified subject ID, COVID-19 status, age in years and sex. Where available, HLA class I and class II types were obtained from metadata supplied by the sample provider rather than from assay-based typing. Study-level results and caveats: The amount of clinical and demographic metadata varied by source and participant and was provided uncurated.

On this clone: No antigen is known for it. Per-base quality was not reported, and no clone a single base away is much larger than it.

In Seattle, one collaborating source enrolled patients while the infection was active and tracked those patients longitudinally over the course of disease. Each collaborating institution followed its own protocols to collect whole blood in K2EDTA tubes. For TCRbeta analysis, collaborator samples were shipped as frozen whole blood, as isolated PBMCs, or as DNA extracted from either sample type. TCRbeta CDR3 regions were amplified from genomic DNA using the immunoSEQ Assay, a bias-controlled multiplex PCR. In the original analysis: The number of nucleated cells in each sample was estimated by amplification of reference gene primers within the assay. To quantify the absolute abundance of each unique TCRbeta CDR3 rearrangement, sequence reads were collapsed and filtered. For each sample, productive Simpson clonality was calculated by taking the square root of Simpson's diversity index across productive rearrangements. In TCRdb, the immuneACCESS table is reduced to in-frame sequences with V and J assigned. These tables do not hold every clone; where another copy was compared, an unresolved V gene accounts for under half, and the others remain unexplained. V, J and clone size are those of that table, while D and trimming were read from the DNA. Present in this sample are 400,000 or so clones, approximately 90% of which were seen just once. The ten most abundant clones make up roughly 0.84% of the sample.

A distance of 16 bases separates the germline ends of V and J, which lose 4 bases and 4 bases respectively. Including the terminal cysteine and phenylalanine, the CDR3 comprises 15 residues. The kept DNA is CDR3 alone, 45 bases in frame from the first base. In the germline V gene (reference sequence), CDR1 corresponds to LNHDA and CDR2 to SQIVND. This sequence originates from a man between 18 and 35 years old with COVID-19, enrolled during active disease. Material: peripheral blood. In this chain, TRBV19 is recombined with TRBJ2-5; tentative D gene TRBD2, with 6 bases matching. The DNA reads as follows: TGTGCCAGTAGTACAACCGGGACGCGGGGAGAGACCCAGTACTTC. Translated, it reads CASSTTGTRGETQYF.